This T cell receptor (beta chain) was sequenced for a study of CD8+ T cells in alopecia areata. Study details: Treated patients were given 5 to 10 mg oral tofacitinib twice daily. Patients in the study were on tofacitinib for 6 to 18 months, then off it for 6 months. Study-level findings and limits: Clonality in lesional scalp, especially alopecia totalis/universalis, exceeded that of normal scalp.

Extracted RNA was reverse transcribed into cDNA, the sequencing template. Method: immunoSEQ multiplex PCR; TCRdb's copy keeps in-frame clones and lacks some. The profile shows roughly 60,000 clones, around 45% of them singletons. Regarding this clone: Antigen specificity is unknown.

Treatment here: oral pan-JAK inhibitor, 5-10 mg twice daily. V lost 0 bases and J lost 7, with 9 bases in between. The CDR3 length is 12 residues. The V gene's germline CDR1 is SQVTM and CDR2 ANQGSEA. The rearrangement joins TRBV29-1 to TRBJ1-2; D is unresolved. Source: CD8+ T cells sorted from blood, taken between weeks 36 and 40, from a patient treated with tofacitinib. The receptor was derived from a human donor with alopecia areata. The CDR3: CSVEEGWGGYTF. Here the CDR3 DNA reads TGCAGCGTTGAAGAGGGATGGGGTGGCTACACCTTC.